This T cell receptor beta chain comes out of a study of Graves' ophthalmopathy and Graves' hyperthyroidism (dated by TCRdb to 2016 to 2019). At the level of the whole study: Peripheral blood samples were taken at the time of initial diagnosis, before any treatment was given. The study used TCR beta repertoire signatures to distinguish Graves' ophthalmopathy from Graves' hyperthyroidism and to predict progression to ophthalmopathy. In total, 135 blood samples were TCR-sequenced: approximately 40 ophthalmopathy, 80 or so hyperthyroidism and 17 hyperthyroidism-to-ophthalmopathy patients. Following sample collection, hyperthyroidism patients were given methimazole at a starting dose of 30 mg daily, and ophthalmopathy patients were given high-dose intravenous methylprednisolone. The independent validation cohort included under 20 hyperthyroidism patients plus 17 patients who later progressed from hyperthyroidism to ophthalmopathy. In over 5 hyperthyroidism patients, the T-cell repertoire of thyroid tissue was compared with the T-cell repertoire of blood. To explore V-J signatures that separate ophthalmopathy from hyperthyroidism, a discovery set of about a hundred patients was enrolled, consisting of approximately 44 with ophthalmopathy and approximately 57 with stable hyperthyroidism. The study at large found these results: No statistical method was used to predetermine the sample size, and group allocation was not hidden from the investigators. Most expanded thyroid clonotypes with a frequency above 0.001 also appeared in blood, which suggests that blood repertoires may reflect the immune response in the thyroid. The 13-signature model separated ophthalmopathy from stable hyperthyroidism with 85% to 90% sensitivity and almost 84% specificity in cross-validation, and 80%/75% in the test set. In validation, the model predicted ophthalmopathy progression with 55% to 71% sensitivity and around 72% specificity; some 13 predicted patients were CT-confirmed with GO in a median of approximately 6.2 months.

To note about this clonotype: Its binding antigen is unknown. Base-call qualities are not available, and no considerably larger clone is one nucleotide away.

Including cysteine and phenylalanine, the CDR3 has 12 amino acids. Solely the CDR3 DNA is kept, with 36 bases framed from the first base. At the junction V is shortened by 0 bases and J by 9 bases, with 8 bases in between. As encoded in the germline V gene, CDR1 is ENHRY while CDR2 is SYGVKD. Ophthalmopathy patients had moderately to severely active disease, Clinical Activity Score of at least 3, NOSPECS grade of at least 4, and disease duration under 3 months. Patients with other autoimmune diseases, uncontrolled infections, pregnancy or lactation were excluded from the study. Clinical symptoms, serum thyroxine, TRAb, thyroid ultrasound and orbital computed tomography formed the basis of the diagnosis. PBMCs were isolated from 8 to 10 ml of fresh peripheral blood by Ficoll-Paque density gradient centrifugation. Total RNA was extracted with Trizol reagent and quality-checked on an Agilent 2100 Bioanalyzer.

For repertoire sequencing, the TCR beta CDR3 regions were amplified from RNA transcripts. The first round of RT-PCR was done with HTBI primers and the Qiagen OneStep RT-PCR kit, and was followed by a second round of multiplex PCR, then size selection and purification. Libraries were sequenced on an Illumina HiSeq2000 using paired-end 100 bp reads. In the authors' own workflow: SOAPnuke was used to process the reads, removing any read that contained adapters or uncalled bases, had a mean Phred below 15, or lacked an exact match to the constant primer or identifier. High-quality paired reads were merged with COPE v1.2.5. Each unique nucleotide sequence was defined as a clonotype, and clonotypes were aligned to IMGT TRB V, D and J references with MiTCR v1.1. Analysis was restricted to V-J combinations with a frequency above 0.0001, which covered roughly 99% of repertoires. A TCR clonal expansion and chaos score per V-J combination was defined as the ratio of F50 clonal expansion to chaos observed in the TCRdist matrix. Features were reduced by Welch's t-statistics and random forest to more than 10 V-J combinations, which fed a naive Bayes classifier. Thyroid-blood repertoire similarity was quantified with the Morisita-Horn index. TCRdb applied fastp at Q25 and MiXCR to the public reads, then kept only in-frame beta chains. Each entry is one CDR3 protein sequence, shown with its most common DNA and genes. The V and J calls were not made by the authors but by TCRdb's processing. Recorded for this sample are about 640,000 distinct CDR3 sequences; under 50% of them occurred a single time. The leading ten clones occupy about 3.3% of the sample.

The chain employs TRBV10-3 and TRBJ2-5, with no D gene named confidently. The TCR sequence derives from an adult man with Graves' ophthalmopathy. Sequenced input: peripheral blood. The CDR3 reads CAISESEQPQYF. DNA sequence: TGTGCCATCAGTGAGTCGGAGCAGCCCCAGTACTTC.